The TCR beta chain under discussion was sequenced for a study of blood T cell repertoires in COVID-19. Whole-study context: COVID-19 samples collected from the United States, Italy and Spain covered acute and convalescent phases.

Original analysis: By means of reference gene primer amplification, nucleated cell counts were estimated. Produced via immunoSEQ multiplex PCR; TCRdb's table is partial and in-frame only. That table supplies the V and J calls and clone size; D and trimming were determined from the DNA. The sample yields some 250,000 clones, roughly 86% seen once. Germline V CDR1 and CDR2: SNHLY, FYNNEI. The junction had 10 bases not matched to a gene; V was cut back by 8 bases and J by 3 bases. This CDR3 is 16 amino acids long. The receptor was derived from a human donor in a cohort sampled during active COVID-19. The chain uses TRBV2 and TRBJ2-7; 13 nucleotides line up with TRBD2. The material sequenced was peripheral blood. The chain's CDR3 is CASGGTSGEPNYEQYF. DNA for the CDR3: TGTGCCAGCGGGGGGACTAGCGGGGAACCCAACTACGAGCAGTACTTC.